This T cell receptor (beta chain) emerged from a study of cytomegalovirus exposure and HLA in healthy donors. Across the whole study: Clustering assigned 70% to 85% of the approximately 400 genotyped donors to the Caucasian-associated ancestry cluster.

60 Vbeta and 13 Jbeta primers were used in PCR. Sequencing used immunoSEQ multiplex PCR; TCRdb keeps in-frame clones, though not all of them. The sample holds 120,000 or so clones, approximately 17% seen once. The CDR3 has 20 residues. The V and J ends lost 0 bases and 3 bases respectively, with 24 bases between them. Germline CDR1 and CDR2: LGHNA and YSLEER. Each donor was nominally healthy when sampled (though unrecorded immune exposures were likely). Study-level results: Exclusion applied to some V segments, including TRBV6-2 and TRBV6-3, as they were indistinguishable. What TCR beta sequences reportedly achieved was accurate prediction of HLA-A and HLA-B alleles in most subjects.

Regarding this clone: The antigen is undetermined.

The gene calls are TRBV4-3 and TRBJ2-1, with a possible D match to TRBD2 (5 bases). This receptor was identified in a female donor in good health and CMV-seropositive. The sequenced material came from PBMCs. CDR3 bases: TGCGCCAGCAGCCAAGATATCCCCTTAAGGGAGCTTGACTACTACAATGAGCAGTTCTTC. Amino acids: CASSQDIPLRELDYYNEQFF.